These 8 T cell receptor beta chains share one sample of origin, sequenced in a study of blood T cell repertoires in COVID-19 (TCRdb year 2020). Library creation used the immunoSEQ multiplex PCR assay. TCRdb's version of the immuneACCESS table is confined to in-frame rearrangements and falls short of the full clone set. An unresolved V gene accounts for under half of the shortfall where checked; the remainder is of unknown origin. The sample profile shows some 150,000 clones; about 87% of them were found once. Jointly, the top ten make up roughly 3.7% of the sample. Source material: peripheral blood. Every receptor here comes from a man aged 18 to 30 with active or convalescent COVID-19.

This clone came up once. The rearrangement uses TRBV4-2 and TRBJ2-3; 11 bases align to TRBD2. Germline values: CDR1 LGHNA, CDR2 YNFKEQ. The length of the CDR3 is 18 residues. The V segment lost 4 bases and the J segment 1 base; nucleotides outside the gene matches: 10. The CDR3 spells CASSPRLAGRPGTDTQYF. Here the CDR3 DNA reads TGTGCCAGCAGCCCGCGACTAGCGGGGAGGCCAGGCACAGATACGCAGTATTTT.

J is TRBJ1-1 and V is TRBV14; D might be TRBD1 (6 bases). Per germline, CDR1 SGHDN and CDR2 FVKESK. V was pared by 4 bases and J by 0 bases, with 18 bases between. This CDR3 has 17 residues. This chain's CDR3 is CASSPHWGGSLNTEAFF. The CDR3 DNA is TGTGCCAGCAGCCCACACTGGGGGGGCTCGTTGAACACTGAAGCTTTCTTT.

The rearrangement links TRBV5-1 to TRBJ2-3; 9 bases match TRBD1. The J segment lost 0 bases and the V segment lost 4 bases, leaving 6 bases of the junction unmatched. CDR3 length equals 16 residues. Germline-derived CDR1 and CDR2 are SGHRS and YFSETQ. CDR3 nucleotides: TGCGCCAGCAGCCGCCGAGGACAGGGGAGCACAGATACGCAGTATTTT. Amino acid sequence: CASSRRGQGSTDTQYF.

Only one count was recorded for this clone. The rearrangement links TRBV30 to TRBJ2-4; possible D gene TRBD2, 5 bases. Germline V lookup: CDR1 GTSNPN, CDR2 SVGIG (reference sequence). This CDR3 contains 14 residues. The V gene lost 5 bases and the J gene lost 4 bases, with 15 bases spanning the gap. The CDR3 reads CAWFTQLVKNIQYF. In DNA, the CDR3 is TGTGCCTGGTTCACTCAACTAGTTAAAAACATTCAGTACTTC.

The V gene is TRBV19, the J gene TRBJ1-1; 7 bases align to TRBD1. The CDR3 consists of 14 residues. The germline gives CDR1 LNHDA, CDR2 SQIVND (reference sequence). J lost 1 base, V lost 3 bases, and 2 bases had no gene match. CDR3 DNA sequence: TGTGCCAGTAGTATGGGACAGCAGAACACTGAAGCTTTCTTT. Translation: CASSMGQQNTEAFF.

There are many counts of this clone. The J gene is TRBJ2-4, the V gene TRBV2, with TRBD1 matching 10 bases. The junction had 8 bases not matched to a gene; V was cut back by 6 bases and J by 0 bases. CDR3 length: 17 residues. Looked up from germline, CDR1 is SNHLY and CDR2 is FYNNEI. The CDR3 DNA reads TGTGCCAGCAGGACCGGGACAGGGGCGGGAGCCAAAAACATTCAGTACTTC. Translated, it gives CASRTGTGAGAKNIQYF. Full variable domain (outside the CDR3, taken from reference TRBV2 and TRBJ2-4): EPEVTQTPSHQVTQMGQEVILRCVPISNHLYFYWYRQILGQKVEFLVSFYNNEISEKSEIFDDQFSVERPDGSNFTLKIRSTKLEDSAMYFCASRTGTGAGAKNIQYFGAGTRLSVL.

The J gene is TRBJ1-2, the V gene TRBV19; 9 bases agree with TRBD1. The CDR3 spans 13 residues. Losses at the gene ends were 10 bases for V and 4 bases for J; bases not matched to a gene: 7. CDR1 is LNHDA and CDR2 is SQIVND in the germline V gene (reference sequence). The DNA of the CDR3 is TGTGCCACTTACTACAGGGGGCCCTATGGCTACACCTTC. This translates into CATYYRGPYGYTF.

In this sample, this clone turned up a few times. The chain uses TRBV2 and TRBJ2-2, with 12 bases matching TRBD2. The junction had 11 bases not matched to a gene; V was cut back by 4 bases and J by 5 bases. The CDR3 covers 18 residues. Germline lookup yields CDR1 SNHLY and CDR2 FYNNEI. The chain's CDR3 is CASSGPLFTSGRTGELFF. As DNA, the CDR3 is TGTGCCAGCAGTGGGCCCCTCTTTACTAGCGGGAGGACCGGGGAGCTGTTTTTT.